Each of the 9 T cell receptor beta chains below was sequenced from the same sample in a study of T-cell reconstitution after alpha-beta-depleted transplantation in children. TCRbeta library preparation incorporated unique molecular identifiers. TCRdb analysed the PCR reads with MiXCR anew, one entry per CDR3 protein. The data show about 580,000 distinct CDR3 sequences, 25% to 30% seen once. Sequenced material: PBMCs, taken before TCRalphabeta/CD19-depleted stem cell transplant. All receptors derive from a boy less than two years old with Wiskott-Aldrich syndrome, due to receive a stem cell transplant.

The V gene is TRBV5-1, the J gene TRBJ2-1; the match to TRBD2 covers 7 bases. V was pared by 5 bases and J by 6 bases, with 17 bases of the junction left unmatched. The CDR3 is 17 amino acids. Germline V gene data show CDR1 as SGHRS and CDR2 as YFSETQ. Written as DNA, the CDR3 is TGCGCCAGCAGAAGGGTAGCGGGTCCCTTTAATTTCAATGAGCAGTTCTTC. Its protein is CASRRVAGPFNFNEQFF.

The V and J genes are TRBV20-1 and TRBJ2-2; D might be TRBD1 (6 bases). The CDR3 loop spans 15 amino acids. V lost 5 bases to trimming and J lost 2 bases, with 15 bases between them. The V gene's germline CDR1 is DFQATT and CDR2 SNEGSKA (reference sequence). DNA of the CDR3: TGCAGTGCTCTTGACGGACAGCGAAACACCGGGGAGCTGTTTTTT. The encoded protein is CSALDGQRNTGELFF.

The chain links TRBV7-2 to TRBJ2-2, with TRBD2 as a possible D gene (5 bases). V lost 2 bases, J lost 2 bases, and 12 bases lay in between. Germline V CDR1 and CDR2: SGHTA, FQGNSA. There are 16 residues in the CDR3. The CDR3 region is CASSLRGSANTGELFF. The CDR3 DNA is TGTGCCAGCAGCTTAAGAGGTAGCGCAAACACCGGGGAGCTGTTTTTT.

The gene calls are TRBV7-9 and TRBJ2-2; 7 bases match TRBD2. V lost 4 bases and J lost 0; bases outside the gene matches: 8. The CDR3 spans 17 residues. Germline CDR1 reads SEHNR; CDR2 reads FQNEAQ (reference sequence). The CDR3 region has the DNA TGTGCCAGCAGCTCCCGGTTAGCGGGTTCGAACACCGGGGAGCTGTTTTTT. Its translation is CASSSRLAGSNTGELFF.

In its sample, this clonotype was seen a few times. The chain is built from TRBV5-1 and TRBJ2-2; tentatively, D is TRBD2 (5 bases). The ends were cut back, 1 base at V and 0 bases at J, with 10 bases in the middle. In germline, CDR1 is SGHRS, CDR2 YFSETQ. The CDR3 consists of 16 residues. CDR3 sequence: CASSLIFGANTGELFF. CDR3 coding DNA: TGCGCCAGCAGCTTGATCTTCGGGGCGAACACCGGGGAGCTGTTTTTT.

The V and J genes are TRBV7-3 and TRBJ2-7, with TRBD1 matching 9 bases. Germline CDR1 SGHTA, CDR2 FQGTGA. CDR3 size: 14 residues. The J segment lost 6 bases and the V segment lost 5 bases, leaving 8 bases of the junction unmatched. CDR3 sequence reads: CASSPGQGPREQYF. CDR3 DNA: TGTGCCAGCAGCCCCGGACAGGGGCCTCGCGAGCAGTACTTC.

Note on this clonotype: This sequence may be a read error, since a much larger clone differs from it by one base. CDR3 sequence: CCARDPQVLLYQETQYF. CDR3 sequence (DNA): TGCTGTGCTAGAGATCCCCAGGTACTACTTTACCAAGAGACCCAGTACTTC. The rearrangement uses TRBV20-1 and TRBJ2-5; D remains ambiguous. This CDR3 has 17 residues. Germline V CDR1 and CDR2: DFQATT, SNEGSKA (reference sequence).

This chain connects TRBV3-1 to TRBJ2-1; 15 bases are a match to TRBD2. Germline-derived CDR1 and CDR2 are LGHDT and YNNKEL (reference sequence). The CDR3 covers 15 residues. Trimming cost V 7 bases and J 7 bases; bases outside gene matches: 5. CDR3 in amino acids: CASTSGLAGGNEQFF. The CDR3 coding sequence is TGTGCCAGCACCTCCGGACTAGCGGGAGGGAATGAGCAGTTCTTC.

V usage is TRBV12-3 or TRBV12-4 and J usage is TRBJ2-1, with D possibly being TRBD2 (5 bases). This CDR3 spans 13 amino acids. V was shortened by 8 bases and J by 3 bases, with 11 bases between the two germline ends. CDR3: CASLGLHYNEQFF. The CDR3 bases are TGTGCCAGCCTAGGACTCCACTACAATGAGCAGTTCTTC.